One and the same sample provided the 5 T cell receptor beta chains below, sequenced in a study of shared T cell receptors in the human thymus. TCRdb's table, derived via immunoSEQ multiplex PCR, lists solely in-frame clones and lacks some. The table lists about 660,000 clones, 88% of them singletons. The sample also formed part of further work on human thymus T cells.

Input material: thymocytes. These receptors all stem from a boy less than two years old with a congenital heart defect.

This clone was picked up a small number of times. The CDR3 spells CAWSVDSSYEQYF. The CDR3, as DNA: TGTGCCTGGAGTGTGGACAGCTCCTACGAGCAGTACTTC. The chain links TRBV30 to TRBJ2-7; maybe TRBD1 (6 bases). This CDR3 region has 13 residues. Germline CDR1 reads GTSNPN; CDR2 reads SVGIG (reference sequence). Trimming removed 0 bases from V and 0 bases from J, with 6 bases in between.

This chain links TRBV29-1 with TRBJ2-1; 12 bases align to TRBD2. CDR1 and CDR2 (germline): SQVTM, ANQGSEA. The CDR3 spans 19 residues. V lost 7 bases, J lost 5 bases, and 21 bases stayed unmatched. CDR3 region: CSAQRGERLAGEFNNEQFF. The CDR3 region has the DNA TGCAGCGCTCAAAGGGGGGAGCGACTAGCGGGAGAGTTCAACAATGAGCAGTTCTTC.

The chain uses TRBV19 and TRBJ1-2; tentative D call: TRBD1 (5 bases). The CDR3 sequence is 14 residues long. The V gene lost 6 bases and the J gene lost 0 bases, with 11 bases spanning the gap. Germline V gene sequence: CDR1 LNHDA, CDR2 SQIVND (reference sequence). CDR3 loop: CASSSDRSNYGYTF. In nucleotides, the CDR3 is TGTGCCAGTAGCAGTGACAGATCTAACTATGGCTACACCTTC.

CDR3 nucleotide sequence: TGTGCCAGCAGCCAAGATGGGGGCAGGGTCCACGAGCAGTACTTC. Amino acids: CASSQDGGRVHEQYF. The V call is TRBV28, the J call TRBJ2-7, with a tentative D call TRBD1 (6 bases). The germline gives CDR1 MDHEN, CDR2 SYDVKM. This CDR3 is 15 amino acids long. Trimming removed 6 bases from V and 5 bases from J, with 20 bases in between.

The chain uses TRBV14 and TRBJ2-7, with D possibly being TRBD2 (6 bases). Germline CDR1 SGHDN, CDR2 FVKESK. V dropped 4 bases and J dropped 3 bases, with 13 bases sitting between them. This CDR3 comprises 14 residues. CDR3 DNA sequence: TGTGCCAGCAGCCCGCCCGGGGAGGTCTACGAGCAGTACTTC. Translation gives CASSPPGEVYEQYF.